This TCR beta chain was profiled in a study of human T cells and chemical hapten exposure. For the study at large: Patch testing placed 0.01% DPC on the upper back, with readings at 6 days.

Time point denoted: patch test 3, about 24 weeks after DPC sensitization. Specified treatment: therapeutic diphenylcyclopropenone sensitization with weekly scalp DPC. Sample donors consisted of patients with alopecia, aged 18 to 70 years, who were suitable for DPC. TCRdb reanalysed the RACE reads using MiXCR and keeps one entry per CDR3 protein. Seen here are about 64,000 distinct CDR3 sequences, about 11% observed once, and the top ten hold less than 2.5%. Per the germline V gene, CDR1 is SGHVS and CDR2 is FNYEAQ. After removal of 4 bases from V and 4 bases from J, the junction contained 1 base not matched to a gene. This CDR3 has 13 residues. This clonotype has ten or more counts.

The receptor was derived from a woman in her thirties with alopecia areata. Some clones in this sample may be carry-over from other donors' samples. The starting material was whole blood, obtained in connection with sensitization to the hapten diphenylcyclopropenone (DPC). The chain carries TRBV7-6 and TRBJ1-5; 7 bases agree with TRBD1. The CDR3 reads CASSWDRNQPQHF. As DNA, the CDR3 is TGTGCCAGCAGCTGGGACAGAAATCAGCCCCAGCATTTT.